The next 16 T cell receptor beta chains were all read from a single sample in a study of memory CD4+ T cells and cytomegalovirus serostatus. Clones were read by immunoSEQ multiplex PCR, and TCRdb kept only the in-frame ones, dropping some. The sample has tens of thousands of clones; 82% are singletons. The sort gate was single viable CD3+CD4+CD8-CD45RO+ cells for memory CD4+ T cells. Material for sequencing was memory CD4+ T cells from blood. The receptors derive from an adult in good health and CMV-seronegative.

The V call is TRBV28, the J call TRBJ1-4; TRBD1 aligns across 7 bases. Germline-derived CDR1 and CDR2 are MDHEN and SYDVKM. After removal of 5 bases from V and 7 bases from J, the junction contained 13 bases not matched to a gene. The CDR3 loop spans 16 amino acids. The CDR3 spells CASSPPGGMSREKLFF. The DNA of the CDR3 is TGTGCCAGCAGTCCCCCAGGGGGAATGAGTCGTGAAAAACTGTTTTTT.

The CDR3 sequence is CASSLADRTSAYGYTF. Written as DNA, the CDR3 is TGTGCCAGCAGCTTGGCCGACAGGACCTCTGCCTATGGCTACACCTTC. The chain has TRBV5-6 and TRBJ1-2, with D perhaps matching TRBD1 (6 bases). V lost 0 bases, J lost 4 bases, and 16 bases lay in between. The CDR3 covers 16 residues. Germline values: CDR1 SGHDT, CDR2 YYEEEE.

A few counts support this clone. The V call is TRBV7-9, the J call TRBJ1-1; D uncertain. From germline, CDR1 is SEHNR and CDR2 FQNEAQ (reference sequence). The CDR3 runs 13 residues. Between the trimmed V and J ends, which lost 4 bases and 8 bases, there was a span of 14 bases. CDR3 DNA: TGTGCCAGCAGCTCCCGACGAAGCATCGAAGCTTTCTTT. Its translation is CASSSRRSIEAFF.

This chain uses TRBV27 with TRBJ1-2; D may be TRBD1 (5 bases). Trimming stripped 10 bases from V and 7 bases from J, with 16 bases between. The CDR3 runs 12 residues. Germline values: CDR1 MNHEY, CDR2 SMNVEV (reference sequence). CDR3 coding DNA: TGTGCCACCTCAACCGTGGGGGGTGGCTACACCTTC. It codes for CATSTVGGGYTF.

This clone was detected ten times or more. The V gene is TRBV7-9, the J gene TRBJ1-4, with D possibly TRBD1 on 5 matching bases. V was pared by 3 bases and J by 15 bases, with 20 bases between. CDR1 is SEHNR and CDR2 is FQNEAQ in the germline V gene (reference sequence). There are 14 residues in the CDR3. The CDR3 is CASSFEGIGGVMFF. The CDR3, as DNA: TGTGCCAGCAGCTTCGAGGGAATCGGGGGGGTGATGTTTTTT.

This clone was seen a few times. The chain carries TRBV5-1 and TRBJ2-7; the D gene is possibly TRBD1 (6 bases). The V gene's germline CDR1 is SGHRS and CDR2 YFSETQ. Trimming cost V 4 bases and J 6 bases, with 17 bases left between them. This CDR3 contains 14 residues. The CDR3 nucleotides read TGCGCCAGCAGCCCTGGGACACCTCTTGCCGAGCAGTACTTC. Protein sequence: CASSPGTPLAEQYF.

The chain is built from TRBV5-1 and TRBJ1-3; D call uncertain. The CDR3 runs 14 residues. The V gene lost 1 base and the J gene lost 0 bases, with 5 bases spanning the gap. Germline V gene data show CDR1 as SGHRS and CDR2 as YFSETQ. CDR3 protein: CASSLWGSGNTIYF. The DNA of the CDR3 is TGCGCCAGCAGCTTGTGGGGCTCTGGAAACACCATATATTTT.

V gene TRBV7-2 combines with J gene TRBJ2-7, with unresolved D. Germline assignment: CDR1 SGHTA and CDR2 FQGNSA. This CDR3 region has 14 residues. V was shortened by 5 bases and J by 7 bases, with 18 bases between the two germline ends. CDR3 region: CASSQSRTTLEQYF. As DNA, the CDR3 is TGTGCCAGCAGCCAATCTCGGACCACCCTAGAGCAGTACTTC.

The rearrangement links TRBV4-1 to TRBJ1-2, with D possibly matching TRBD1 (6 bases). V was pared by 1 base and J by 7 bases, with 16 bases between. This CDR3 region has 15 residues. Germline V gene sequence: CDR1 MGHRA, CDR2 YSYEKL. CDR3 region: CASSQVGGRSSGYTF. In nucleotides, the CDR3 is TGCGCCAGCAGCCAAGTGGGGGGGCGCTCCAGTGGCTACACCTTC.

J is TRBJ2-7 and V is TRBV6-6; D is unresolved. The V gene lost 5 bases and the J gene lost 2 bases, with 10 bases spanning the gap. The CDR3 consists of 13 residues. Germline CDR1 reads MNHNY; CDR2 reads SVGAGI (reference sequence). In DNA, the CDR3 is TGTGCCAGCAGTGGACGACTCCCCTACGAGCAGTACTTC. Translated, it gives CASSGRLPYEQYF.

As concerns this clone: This CDR3 is missing its conserved last phenylalanine or tryptophan, likely due to a read error. The DNA is omitted, as the CDR3 cannot be located on it reliably, and the CDR3 follows TCRdb's listing. The chain carries TRBV29-1 and TRBJ1-4. Germline V gene sequence: CDR1 SQVTM, CDR2 ANQGSEA. The CDR3 spans 9 amino acids, including both terminal residues. The CDR3 is CSVKKRRLV.

This clone was found once. V and J are TRBV28 and TRBJ1-1; weak D call: TRBD1 (6 bases). With 4 bases removed from V and 1 base from J, the gap between germline ends came to 19 bases. The CDR3 spans 17 residues. Germline lookup yields CDR1 MDHEN and CDR2 SYDVKM. Here the CDR3 reads CASSYPGRGGWNTEAFF. The CDR3 DNA is TGTGCCAGCAGTTACCCCGGGAGGGGGGGATGGAACACTGAAGCTTTCTTT.

This rearrangement joins TRBV4-3 to TRBJ2-7; TRBD2 might be the D (6 bases). Trimming left V 1 base short and J 2 bases short, with 15 bases between. CDR3 length: 16 amino acids. Germline V gene data show CDR1 as LGHNA and CDR2 as YSLEER. CDR3 nucleotide sequence: TGCGCCAGCAGCCAAGCGGTAGCCGGGACTGCCTACGAGCAGTACTTC. Translation: CASSQAVAGTAYEQYF.

The J gene is TRBJ1-2, the V gene TRBV21-1. TRBV21-1 is listed as a pseudogene. The length of the CDR3 is 20 residues. The CDR3 reads CASSKKVGGGRSETGYGYTF. CDR3 DNA sequence: TGTGCCAGCAGCAAAAAGGTAGGGGGGGGGCGCAGTGAAACTGGCTATGGCTACACCTTC.

The rearrangement links TRBV9 to TRBJ1-3, with D possibly matching TRBD1 (6 bases). Germline V gene lookup returns CDR1 SGDLS and CDR2 YYNGEE. V dropped 0 bases and J dropped 0 bases, with 22 bases sitting between them. The CDR3 contains 20 residues. CDR3 bases: TGTGCCAGCAGCGTAGAGGTAGGGGGACTAACAGGCATCTCTGGAAACACCATATATTTT. Residues: CASSVEVGGLTGISGNTIYF.

The CDR3 coding sequence is TGCGCCAGCAGGACAGGACACGACCCCGATCAGCCCCAGCATTTT. Amino acid sequence: CASRTGHDPDQPQHF. The rearrangement uses TRBV5-1 and TRBJ1-5; D perhaps matches TRBD1 (6 bases). From germline, CDR1 is SGHRS and CDR2 YFSETQ. V was trimmed by 5 bases and J by 5 bases, leaving 17 bases between them. The CDR3 contains 15 residues.